Listed here are 17 T cell receptor beta chains from one sample, sequenced in a study of T cells in Graves' hyperthyroidism and ophthalmopathy. It was RNA transcripts that yielded the amplified TCR beta CDR3 regions. The HTBI primer set was used in a first-round RT-PCR of the TCR CDR3. TCRdb called the multiplex PCR reads again in MiXCR, with one record for every CDR3 protein. Among fewer than 650,000 distinct CDR3 sequences listed, approximately 49% were seen once. Sequenced: peripheral blood or thyroid tissue (not recorded which). Source of these receptors: an adult woman with Graves' disease, either hyperthyroidism or ophthalmopathy (not recorded which).

The CDR3 DNA sequence: TGTGCCAGCAGTTTTACTCCACAGGGGAGCTATGGCTACACCTTC. Amino acid sequence: CASSFTPQGSYGYTF. The J gene is TRBJ1-2, the V gene TRBV6-1; 7 bases are shared with TRBD1. CDR1 MNHNS and CDR2 SASEGT come from the germline V gene. The length of the CDR3 is 15 residues. V shed 5 bases, J shed 4 bases, and the junction held 10 bases outside the gene matches.

J is TRBJ2-2 and V is TRBV2, with 9 positions matching TRBD2. This CDR3 spans 16 amino acids. V gave up 8 bases and J gave up 2 bases; unmatched junction bases: 9. The V gene's germline CDR1 is SNHLY and CDR2 FYNNEI. The CDR3 here is CASGGAGGFNTGELFF. DNA of the CDR3: TGTGCCAGCGGGGGTGCGGGGGGGTTCAACACCGGGGAGCTGTTTTTT.

The gene calls are TRBV20-1 and TRBJ2-7; D might be TRBD2 (6 bases). This CDR3 region has 13 residues. CDR1 DFQATT and CDR2 SNEGSKA come from the germline V gene (reference sequence). V lost 4 bases and J 5 bases, leaving 15 bases between the germline ends. The chain's CDR3 is CSAKNLANHEQYF. The CDR3 DNA sequence: TGCAGTGCTAAAAATCTAGCGAACCACGAGCAGTACTTC.

Many counts were recorded for this clonotype. The V gene is TRBV7-2, the J gene TRBJ2-7, with TRBD2 matching 7 bases. The CDR3 has 14 residues. The V gene end was trimmed by 5 bases and the J gene end by 3 bases; junction bases not matched to a gene: 7. Germline loops: CDR1 SGHTA, CDR2 FQGNSA. CDR3 DNA: TGTGCCAGCAGCCCCCGGGGGGTGGGCTACGAGCAGTACTTC. This translates into CASSPRGVGYEQYF.

The chain couples TRBV7-9 to TRBJ1-5; maybe TRBD1 (5 bases). The V and J ends lost 5 bases and 5 bases respectively, with 13 bases between them. This CDR3 comprises 14 residues. The V gene's germline CDR1 is SEHNR and CDR2 FQNEAQ (reference sequence). The CDR3 nucleotides read TGTGCCAGCAGCCCCCCCGGAGGGGATCAGCCCCAGCATTTT. Translated: CASSPPGGDQPQHF.

The CDR3 bases are TGTGCCATCGGTCCAGGGGGGCAAGAGACCCAGTACTTC. Translation gives CAIGPGGQETQYF. V is TRBV10-3 and J is TRBJ2-5; a weak D match, TRBD1 (7 bases). The V gene's germline CDR1 is ENHRY and CDR2 SYGVKD. Trimming removed 8 bases from V and 2 bases from J, with 12 bases in between. CDR3 size: 13 residues.

Worth noting for this clonotype: One end of the junction varies from germline; a read error may be responsible. The genes are TRBV7-2 and TRBJ1-2; D is perhaps TRBD1 (5 bases). The CDR3 runs to 13 residues. Germline CDR1 is SGHTA and CDR2 is FQGNSA. The CDR3 nucleotides read TGTGCCAGCAGCCAAATCTCGGGGGTGGGGGTCTTCTTC. The encoded protein is CASSQISGVGVFF.

Ten or more counts support this clonotype. The chain couples TRBV5-1 to TRBJ2-7; D perhaps matches TRBD2 (5 bases). The CDR3 loop spans 15 amino acids. The V end lost 4 bases, the J end lost 2 bases, and 16 bases lay between the germline ends. Germline values: CDR1 SGHRS, CDR2 YFSETQ. In DNA, the CDR3 is TGCGCCAGCAGCAGCGGCGCGCGGCAAGCCTACGAGCAGTACTTC. Residues: CASSSGARQAYEQYF.

Note on this clonotype: A junction boundary mismatches the germline segment, possibly from a read error. V gene TRBV6-5 combines with J gene TRBJ1-5; TRBD1 aligns across 8 bases. In germline, CDR1 is MNHEY, CDR2 SVGAGI. The CDR3 extends over 14 amino acids. For the CDR3, the DNA is TGTGCCACCAGTTCGACAGGGGAGAATCAGCCCCAGCATTTT. This encodes CATSSTGENQPQHF.

The V call is TRBV6-6, the J call TRBJ2-6; possibly TRBD1 or TRBD2 for D (5 bases each). The CDR3 is 15 amino acids. The V end lost 7 bases, the J end lost 3 bases, and 13 bases lay between the germline ends. Germline V gene data show CDR1 as MNHNY and CDR2 as SVGAGI (reference sequence). CDR3 protein: CASTRDDGGANVLTF. CDR3 in DNA: TGTGCCAGCACTCGGGACGACGGTGGGGCCAACGTCCTGACTTTC.

This clonotype was counted a few times. This chain joins TRBV7-3 and TRBJ1-3; D unclear. Per the germline V gene, CDR1 is SGHTA and CDR2 is FQGTGA. Trimming removed 5 bases at V and 7 bases at J, with 15 bases between. The CDR3 totals 14 residues. CDR3 nucleotide sequence: TGTGCCAGCAGCCAAGGATTAGCGGCGAACACCATATATTTT. It codes for CASSQGLAANTIYF.

To note about this clonotype: This may come from a read error, since a much larger clone is one base off. The gene calls are TRBV10-3 and TRBJ2-1, with TRBD2 matching 8 bases. The CDR3 is 15 amino acids. V was pared by 3 bases and J by 4 bases, with 5 bases of the junction left unmatched. The germline CDR1 and CDR2 sequences are ENHRY and SYGVKD. This chain's CDR3 is CAISDLSGTYNEQFF. CDR3 bases: TGTGCCATCAGTGATCTTAGCGGGACGTACAATGAGCAGTTCTTC.

This clonotype was detected many times. V gene TRBV20-1 combines with J gene TRBJ1-1; no firm D call. The CDR3 length is 13 residues. V was trimmed by 2 bases and J by 3 bases, leaving 10 bases between them. Germline CDR1 is DFQATT and CDR2 is SNEGSKA (reference sequence). The CDR3 DNA is TGCAGTGCTAGAAACGGTTGGGACACTGAAGCTTTCTTT. Protein product: CSARNGWDTEAFF.

The rearrangement joins TRBV15 to TRBJ2-6, with D possibly being TRBD1 (5 bases). V lost 1 base to trimming and J lost 2 bases, with 18 bases between them. Germline CDR1 reads LNHNV; CDR2 reads YYDKDF (reference sequence). The CDR3 has 19 amino acids. The CDR3 spells CATSRGGHTFYTGANVLTF. CDR3 nucleotide sequence: TGTGCCACCAGCAGAGGAGGACATACCTTTTATACTGGGGCCAACGTCCTGACTTTC. The full variable domain, with the rest looked up from reference TRBV15 and TRBJ2-6, is DAMVIQNPRYQVTQFGKPVTLSCSQTLNHNVMYWYQQKSSQAPKLLFHYYDKDFNNEADTPDNFQSRRPNTSFCFLDIRSPGLGDTAMYLCATSRGGHTFYTGANVLTFGAGSRLTVL.

This sequence joins TRBV29-1 and TRBJ1-5; 9 nucleotides match TRBD1. Germline loops: CDR1 SQVTM, CDR2 ANQGSEA. This CDR3 contains 13 residues. After removal of 6 bases from V and 6 bases from J, the junction contained 6 bases not matched to a gene. The CDR3 nucleotides read TGCAGCGTGATGACAGGGGGGGGTCAGCCCCAGCATTTT. Translation gives CSVMTGGGQPQHF.

About this clonotype: This may be a read error: a much more frequent sequence differs by one nucleotide. The chain couples TRBV9 to TRBJ2-2; 8 bases are shared with TRBD2. The junction had 8 bases not matched to a gene; V was cut back by 0 bases and J by 4 bases. The CDR3 has 17 residues. Germline CDR1 and CDR2: SGDLS and YYNGEE. The CDR3 reads CASSVGAGGRFTGELFF. In DNA, the CDR3 is TGTGCCAGCAGCGTAGGGGCGGGCGGGAGGTTCACCGGGGAGCTGTTTTTT. The entire variable domain, with the rest obtained from reference TRBV9 and TRBJ2-2, is as follows: DSGVTQTPKHLITATGQRVTLRCSPRSGDLSVYWYQQSLDQGLQFLIQYYNGEERAKGNILERFSAQQFPDLHSELNLSSLELGDSALYFCASSVGAGGRFTGELFFGEGSRLTVL.

This rearrangement joins TRBV7-9 to TRBJ2-7, with TRBD2 as a possible D gene (5 bases). CDR1 and CDR2 from the germline V gene are SEHNR and FQNEAQ (reference sequence). CDR3 length: 15 residues. Between the trimmed V and J ends, which lost 1 base and 2 bases, there was a span of 12 bases. The CDR3 reads CASSLESGRTYEQYF. CDR3 in DNA: TGTGCCAGCAGCTTAGAATCGGGAAGGACCTACGAGCAGTACTTC.